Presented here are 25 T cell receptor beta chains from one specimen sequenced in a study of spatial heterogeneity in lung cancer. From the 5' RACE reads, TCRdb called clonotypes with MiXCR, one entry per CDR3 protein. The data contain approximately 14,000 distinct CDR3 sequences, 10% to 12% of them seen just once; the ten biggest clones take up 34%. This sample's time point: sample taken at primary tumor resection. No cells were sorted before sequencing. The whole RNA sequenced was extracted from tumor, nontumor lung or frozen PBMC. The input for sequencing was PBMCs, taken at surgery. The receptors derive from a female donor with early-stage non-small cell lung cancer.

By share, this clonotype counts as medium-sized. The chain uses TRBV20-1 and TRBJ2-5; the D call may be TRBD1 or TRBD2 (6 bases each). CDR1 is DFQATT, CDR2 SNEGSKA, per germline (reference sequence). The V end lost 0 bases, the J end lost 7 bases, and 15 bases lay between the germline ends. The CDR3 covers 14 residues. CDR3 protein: CSARDRWGAPTQYF. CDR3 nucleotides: TGCAGTGCTAGAGATAGGTGGGGGGCACCGACCCAGTACTTC.

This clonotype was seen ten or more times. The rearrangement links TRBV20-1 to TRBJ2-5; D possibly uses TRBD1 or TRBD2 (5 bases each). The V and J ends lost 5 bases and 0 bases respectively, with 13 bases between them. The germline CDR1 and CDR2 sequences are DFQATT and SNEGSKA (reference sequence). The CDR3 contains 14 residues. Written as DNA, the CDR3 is TGCAGTGCTGGAGGACAAACGTACCAAGAGACCCAGTACTTC. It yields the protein CSAGGQTYQETQYF.

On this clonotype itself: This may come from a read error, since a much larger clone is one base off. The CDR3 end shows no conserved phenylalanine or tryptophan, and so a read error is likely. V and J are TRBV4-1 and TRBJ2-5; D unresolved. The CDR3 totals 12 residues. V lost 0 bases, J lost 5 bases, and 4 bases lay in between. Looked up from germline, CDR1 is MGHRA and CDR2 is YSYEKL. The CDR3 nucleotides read TGCGCCAGCAGCCAAGAGAGGGAGACCCAGTACCTC. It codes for CASSQERETQYL.

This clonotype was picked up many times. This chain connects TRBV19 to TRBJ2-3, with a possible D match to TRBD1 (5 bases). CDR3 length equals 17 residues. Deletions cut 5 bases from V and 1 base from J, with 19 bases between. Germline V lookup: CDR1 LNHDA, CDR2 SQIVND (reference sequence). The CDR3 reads CASSFGHQGHRTDTQYF. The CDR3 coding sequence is TGTGCCAGTAGTTTCGGACACCAAGGTCACCGCACAGATACGCAGTATTTT.

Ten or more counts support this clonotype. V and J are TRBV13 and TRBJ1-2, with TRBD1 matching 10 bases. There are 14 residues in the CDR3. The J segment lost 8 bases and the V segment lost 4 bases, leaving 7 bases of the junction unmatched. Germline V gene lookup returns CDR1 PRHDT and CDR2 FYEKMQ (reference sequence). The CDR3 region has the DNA TGTGCCAGCAGCTACGAAAGACAGGGGGCAGGCTACACCTTC. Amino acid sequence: CASSYERQGAGYTF.

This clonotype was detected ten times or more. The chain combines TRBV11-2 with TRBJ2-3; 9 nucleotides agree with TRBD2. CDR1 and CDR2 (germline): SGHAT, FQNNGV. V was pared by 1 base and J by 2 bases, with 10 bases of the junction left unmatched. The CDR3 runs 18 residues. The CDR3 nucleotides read TGTGCCAGCAGCTTAGGTTTCGGTGGCGGGGGGGCCACAGATACGCAGTATTTT. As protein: CASSLGFGGGGATDTQYF.

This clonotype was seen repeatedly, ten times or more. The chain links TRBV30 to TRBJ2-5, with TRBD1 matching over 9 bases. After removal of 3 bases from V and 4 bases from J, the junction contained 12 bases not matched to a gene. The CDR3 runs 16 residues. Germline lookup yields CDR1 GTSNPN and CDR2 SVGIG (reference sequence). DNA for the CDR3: TGTGCCTGGAGCGACGGGACAGGGACGTTTGGAGAGACCCAGTACTTC. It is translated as CAWSDGTGTFGETQYF.

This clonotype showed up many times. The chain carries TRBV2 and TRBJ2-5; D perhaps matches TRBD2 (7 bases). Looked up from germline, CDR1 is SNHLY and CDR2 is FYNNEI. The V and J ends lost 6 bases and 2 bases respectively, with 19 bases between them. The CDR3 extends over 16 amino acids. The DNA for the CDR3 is TGTGCCAGCAGATTGGGAGGAGGGGGAGGGCAAGAGACCCAGTACTTC. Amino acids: CASRLGGGGGQETQYF.

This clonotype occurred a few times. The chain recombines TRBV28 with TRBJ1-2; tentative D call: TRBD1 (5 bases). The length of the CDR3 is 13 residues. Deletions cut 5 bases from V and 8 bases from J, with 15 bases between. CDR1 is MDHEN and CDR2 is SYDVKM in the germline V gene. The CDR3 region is CASSPGTFLGYTF. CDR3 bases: TGTGCCAGCAGTCCGGGGACTTTTTTGGGCTACACCTTC.

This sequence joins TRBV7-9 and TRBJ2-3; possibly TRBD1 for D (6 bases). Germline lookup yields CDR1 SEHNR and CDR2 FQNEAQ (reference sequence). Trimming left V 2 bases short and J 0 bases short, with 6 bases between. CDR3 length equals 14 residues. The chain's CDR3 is CASSLTGSTDTQYF. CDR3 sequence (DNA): TGTGCCAGCAGCTTAACAGGGAGCACAGATACGCAGTATTTT.

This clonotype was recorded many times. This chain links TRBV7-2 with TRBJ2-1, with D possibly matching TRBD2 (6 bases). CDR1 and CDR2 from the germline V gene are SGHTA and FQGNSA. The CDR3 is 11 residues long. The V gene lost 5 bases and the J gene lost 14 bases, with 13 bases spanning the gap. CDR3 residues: CASSPIAVEFF. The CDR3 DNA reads TGTGCCAGCAGCCCCATAGCGGTGGAGTTCTTC.

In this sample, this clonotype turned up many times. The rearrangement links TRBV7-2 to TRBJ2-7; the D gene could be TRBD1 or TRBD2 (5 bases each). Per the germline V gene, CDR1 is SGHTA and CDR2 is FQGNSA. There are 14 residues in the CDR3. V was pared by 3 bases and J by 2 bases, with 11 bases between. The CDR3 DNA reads TGTGCCAGCAGCTTGTCTGGGGGTACCTACGAGCAGTACTTC. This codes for CASSLSGGTYEQYF.

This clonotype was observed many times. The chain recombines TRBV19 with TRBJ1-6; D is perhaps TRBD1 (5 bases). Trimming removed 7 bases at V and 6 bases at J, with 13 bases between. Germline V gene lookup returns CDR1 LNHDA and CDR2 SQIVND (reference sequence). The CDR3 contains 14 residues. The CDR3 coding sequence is TGTGCCAGTATGCGGGACTTCGCTAATTCACCCCTCCACTTT. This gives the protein CASMRDFANSPLHF.

The CDR3 DNA reads TGTGCCAGCACTCCGGGACAGGATAATTCACCCCTCCACTTT. Translation gives CASTPGQDNSPLHF. The V and J genes are TRBV28 and TRBJ1-6, with 8 bases lining up with TRBD1. The V gene end was trimmed by 7 bases and the J gene end by 5 bases; junction bases not matched to a gene: 4. This CDR3 comprises 14 residues. The germline gives CDR1 MDHEN, CDR2 SYDVKM.

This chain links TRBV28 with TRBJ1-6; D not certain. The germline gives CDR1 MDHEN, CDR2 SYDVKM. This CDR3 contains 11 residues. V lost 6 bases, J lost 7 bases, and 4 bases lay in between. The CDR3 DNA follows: TGTGCCAGCAGCCAGAATTCACCCCTCCACTTT. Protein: CASSQNSPLHF.

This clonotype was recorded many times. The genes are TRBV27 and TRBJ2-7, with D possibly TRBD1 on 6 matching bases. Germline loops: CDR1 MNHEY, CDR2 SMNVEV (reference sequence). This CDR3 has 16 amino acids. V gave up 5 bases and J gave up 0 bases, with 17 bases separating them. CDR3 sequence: CASSQTQTGVSYEQYF. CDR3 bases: TGTGCCAGCAGTCAAACCCAGACAGGAGTCTCCTACGAGCAGTACTTC.

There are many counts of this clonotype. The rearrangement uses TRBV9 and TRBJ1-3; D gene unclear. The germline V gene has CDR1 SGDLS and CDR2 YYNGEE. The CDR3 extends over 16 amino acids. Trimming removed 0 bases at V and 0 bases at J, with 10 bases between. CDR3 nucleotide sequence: TGTGCCAGCAGCGTAGGATTGAGCAGCTCTGGAAACACCATATATTTT. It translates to CASSVGLSSSGNTIYF.

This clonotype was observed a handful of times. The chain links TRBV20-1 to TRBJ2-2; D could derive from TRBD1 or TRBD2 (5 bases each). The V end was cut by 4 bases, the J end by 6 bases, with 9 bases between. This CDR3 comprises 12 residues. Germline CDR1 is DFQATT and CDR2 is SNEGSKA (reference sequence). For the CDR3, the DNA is TGCAGTGCTACCGGGACCTCCGGGGAGCTGTTTTTT. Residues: CSATGTSGELFF.

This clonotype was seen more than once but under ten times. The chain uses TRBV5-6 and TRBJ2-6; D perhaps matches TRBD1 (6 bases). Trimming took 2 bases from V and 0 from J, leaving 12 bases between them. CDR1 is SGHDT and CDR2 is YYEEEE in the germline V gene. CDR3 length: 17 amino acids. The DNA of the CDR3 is TGTGCCAGCAGCTTTAATACAGGGAGCTCTGGGGCCAACGTCCTGACTTTC. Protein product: CASSFNTGSSGANVLTF.

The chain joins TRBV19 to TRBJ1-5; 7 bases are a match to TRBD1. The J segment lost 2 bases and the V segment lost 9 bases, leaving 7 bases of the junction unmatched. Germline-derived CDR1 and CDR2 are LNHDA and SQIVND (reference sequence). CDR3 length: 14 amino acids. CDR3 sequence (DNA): TGTGCCAGCACTCCCGGGACAGGCAATCAGCCCCAGCATTTT. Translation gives CASTPGTGNQPQHF.

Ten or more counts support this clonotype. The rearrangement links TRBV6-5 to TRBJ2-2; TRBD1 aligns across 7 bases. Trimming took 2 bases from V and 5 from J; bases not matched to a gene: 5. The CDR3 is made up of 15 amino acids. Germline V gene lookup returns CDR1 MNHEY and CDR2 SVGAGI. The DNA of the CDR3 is TGTGCCAGCAGTTACCAAACAGGGGAAACCGGGGAGCTGTTTTTT. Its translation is CASSYQTGETGELFF.

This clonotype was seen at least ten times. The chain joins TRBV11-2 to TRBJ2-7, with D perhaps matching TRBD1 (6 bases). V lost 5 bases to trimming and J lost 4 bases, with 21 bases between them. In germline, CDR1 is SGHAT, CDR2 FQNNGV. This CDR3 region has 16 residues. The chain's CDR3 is CASSPRQGRLGYEQYF. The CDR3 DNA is TGTGCCAGCAGCCCCCGGCAGGGGCGCTTGGGATACGAGCAGTACTTC. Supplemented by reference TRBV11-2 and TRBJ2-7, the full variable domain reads EAGVAQSPRYKIIEKRQSVAFWCNPISGHATLYWYQQILGQGPKLLIQFQNNGVVDDSQLPKDRFSAERLKGVDSTLKIQPAKLEDSAVYLCASSPRQGRLGYEQYFGPGTRLTVT.

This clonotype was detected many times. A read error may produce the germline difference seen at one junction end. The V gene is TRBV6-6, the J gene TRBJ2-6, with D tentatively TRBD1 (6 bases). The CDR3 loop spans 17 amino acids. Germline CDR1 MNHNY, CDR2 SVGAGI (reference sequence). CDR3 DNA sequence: TGTGCCAGCAGTTACAATATCCAGGGGCAGAGGGCCAACGTCCTGATTTTC. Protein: CASSYNIQGQRANVLIF.

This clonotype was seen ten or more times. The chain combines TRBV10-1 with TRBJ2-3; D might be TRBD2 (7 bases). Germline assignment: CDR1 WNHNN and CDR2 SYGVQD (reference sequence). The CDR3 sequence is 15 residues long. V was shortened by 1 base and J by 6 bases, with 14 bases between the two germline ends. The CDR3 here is CASSEYQGTMDTQYF. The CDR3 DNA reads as TGCGCCAGCAGTGAGTACCAGGGGACTATGGATACGCAGTATTTT.

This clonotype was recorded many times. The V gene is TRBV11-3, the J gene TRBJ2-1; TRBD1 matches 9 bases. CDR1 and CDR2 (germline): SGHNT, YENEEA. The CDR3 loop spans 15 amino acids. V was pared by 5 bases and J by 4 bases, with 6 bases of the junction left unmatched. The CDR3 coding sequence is TGTGCCAGCAGCACCCGACAGGGGGGGTACAATGAGCAGTTCTTC. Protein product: CASSTRQGGYNEQFF.